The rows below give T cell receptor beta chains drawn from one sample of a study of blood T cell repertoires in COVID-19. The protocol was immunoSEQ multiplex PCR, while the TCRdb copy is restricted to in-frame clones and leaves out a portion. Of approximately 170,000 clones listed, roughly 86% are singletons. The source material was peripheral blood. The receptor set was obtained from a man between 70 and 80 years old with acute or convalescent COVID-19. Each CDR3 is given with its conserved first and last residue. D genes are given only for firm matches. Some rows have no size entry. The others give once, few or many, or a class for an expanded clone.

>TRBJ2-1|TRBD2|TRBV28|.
CASSPPTAGGNEQFF
TGTGCCAGCAGTCCCCCGACCGCGGGAGGTAATGAGCAGTTCTTC
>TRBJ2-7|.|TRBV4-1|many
CASSQISPRAGEGRTYEQYF
TGCGCCAGCAGCCAAATATCTCCCAGGGCAGGTGAAGGAAGGACCTACGAGCAGTACTTC
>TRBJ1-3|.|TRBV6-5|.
CASSYSEGTDTIYF
TGTGCCAGCAGTTACTCGGAGGGGACGGACACCATATATTTT
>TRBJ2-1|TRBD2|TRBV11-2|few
CASSQRTSAENEQFF
TGTGCCAGCAGTCAGAGGACTAGCGCGGAGAATGAGCAGTTCTTC
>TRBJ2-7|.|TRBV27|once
CASRLGRTDYEQYF
TGTGCCAGCAGGCTAGGTCGGACAGACTACGAGCAGTACTTC
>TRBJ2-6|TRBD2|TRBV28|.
CASKYLGTSGDLWANVLTF
TGTGCCAGCAAATATTTGGGCACTAGCGGGGACCTTTGGGCCAACGTCCTGACTTTC
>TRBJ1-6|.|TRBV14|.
CASSQVLRVSYNSPLHF
TGTGCCAGCAGCCAAGTTCTCCGGGTCTCCTATAATTCACCCCTCCACTTT
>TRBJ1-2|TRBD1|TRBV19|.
CATMDRNYFNYGYTF
TGTGCCACTATGGACAGGAACTACTTCAACTATGGCTACACCTTC
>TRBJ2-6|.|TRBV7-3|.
CASSRAGATSGANVLTF
TGTGCCAGCAGCCGGGCTGGGGCCACCTCTGGGGCCAACGTCCTGACTTTC
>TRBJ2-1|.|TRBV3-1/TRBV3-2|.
CASSQGLTYNEQFF
TGTGCCAGCAGCCAAGGACTTACCTACAATGAGCAGTTCTTC
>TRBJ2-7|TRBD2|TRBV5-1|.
CASSSTGTSGYEQYF
TGCGCCAGCAGCTCCACCGGGACTAGCGGCTACGAGCAGTACTTC
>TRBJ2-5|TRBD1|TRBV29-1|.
CSDQMGQGGQTQYF
TGCAGCGATCAAATGGGACAGGGTGGTCAGACCCAGTACTTC
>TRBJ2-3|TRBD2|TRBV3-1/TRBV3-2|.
CASSLWIAGGLDTQYF
TGTGCCAGCAGCCTATGGATAGCGGGAGGGCTAGATACGCAGTATTTT
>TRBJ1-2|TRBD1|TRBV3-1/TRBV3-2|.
CASSPDRAFLYGYTF
TGTGCCAGCAGCCCGGACAGGGCTTTTCTCTATGGCTACACCTTC
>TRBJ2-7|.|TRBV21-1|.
CASSKEPTGSYEQYF
TGTGCCAGCAGCAAAGAACCGACAGGCTCCTACGAGCAGTACTTC
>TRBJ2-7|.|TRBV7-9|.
CASSLGKGDYEQYF
TGTGCCAGCAGCTTAGGAAAGGGGGACTACGAGCAGTACTTC
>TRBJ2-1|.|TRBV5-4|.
CASSPVASGRFYNEQFF
TGTGCCAGCAGCCCAGTAGCCTCGGGGAGATTCTACAATGAGCAGTTCTTC
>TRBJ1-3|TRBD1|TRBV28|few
CASSFTGASNTIYF
TGTGCCAGCAGTTTTACAGGGGCATCGAACACCATATATTTT